This T cell receptor beta chain was identified in a study of T cells after somatic rescue of genetic block. The table came from immunoSEQ multiplex PCR; TCRdb's copy has only in-frame clones and leaves some out. The table has just over 8,000 clones, over 80% seen once; the top ten hold about 25%. Germline V gene data show CDR1 as SGHRS and CDR2 as YFSETQ. The CDR3 covers 13 residues. Sequencing was performed on peripheral blood mononuclear cells (PBMCs). The clonotype originates from a boy between 10 and 17 years old. The chain combines TRBV5-1 with TRBJ2-5; perhaps TRBD1 as D (6 bases). The J call may be faulty, since TRBJ2-7 better matches the DNA end. CDR3 nucleotide sequence: TGCGCCAGCAGCAGGACAGTTTCCTACGAGCAGTACTTC. This encodes CASSRTVSYEQYF.